The TCR beta chain described here comes from a study of cytomegalovirus exposure and HLA in healthy donors. Vbeta (60) and Jbeta (13) primers were used in the PCR. The repertoire was sequenced with immunoSEQ multiplex PCR; TCRdb's copy has only in-frame clones and lacks some. The sample lists 150,000 to 200,000 clones, 72% seen once, with about 2.5% in the top ten. The sequenced sample was PBMCs. This clonotype was obtained from a human donor in good health.

CDR3 amino acids: CASSLDTSGQGIYEQFF. The CDR3 DNA sequence: TGTGCCAGCAGCTTAGATACTTCGGGACAGGGGATCTATGAGCAGTTCTTC. The V call is TRBV11-3, the J call TRBJ2-1; 10 bases fit TRBD1. CDR1 SGHNT and CDR2 YENEEA come from the germline V gene. J was trimmed by 8 bases and V by 0 bases; bases with no gene match: 10. This CDR3 has 17 residues. The variable domain in full, with the rest retrieved from reference TRBV11-3 and TRBJ2-1, is EAGVVQSPRYKIIEKKQPVAFWCNPISGHNTLYWYLQNLGQGPELLIRYENEEAVDDSQLPKDRFSAERLKGVDSTLKIQPAELGDSAVYLCASSLDTSGQGIYEQFFGPGTRLTVL.